These T cell receptor beta chains were read from a single sample in a study of radiation and T cells in renal cell carcinoma. Clones were read by immunoSEQ multiplex PCR, and TCRdb kept only the in-frame ones, dropping some. The data hold more than 60,000 clones, with less than 85% observed a single time. The sample was blood, taken from a patient whose treatment included radiotherapy and nephrectomy. The source is a woman aged 60-75 years with renal cell carcinoma. Each CDR3 is given with its conserved first and last residue. Fields, in order: clone size, J gene, D gene, V gene, CDR3 DNA, CDR3 protein. A D gene is named only where the DNA matches it firmly. The size field is filled for only some rows; it gives once, few, many or a size class.

clone size: .
J gene: TRBJ2-7
D gene: TRBD1
V gene: TRBV28
CDR3 DNA: TGTGCCAGCAGCCTCGACAGGGTGGTCTACGAGCAGTACTTC
CDR3 protein: CASSLDRVVYEQYF

clone size: .
J gene: TRBJ2-3
D gene: TRBD1
V gene: TRBV5-1
CDR3 DNA: TGCGCCAGCAGCCCGGGACAGCCGTTTGCAGATACGCAGTATTTT
CDR3 protein: CASSPGQPFADTQYF

clone size: once
J gene: TRBJ1-5
D gene: .
V gene: TRBV2
CDR3 DNA: TGTGCCAGCAGTGATCCTTTATTGCGAAAAGTGGAGCCCCAGCATTTT
CDR3 protein: CASSDPLLRKVEPQHF

clone size: .
J gene: TRBJ2-3
D gene: TRBD2
V gene: TRBV7-6
CDR3 DNA: TGTGCCACCGCGCAGCCGCTAGCGGGGACCGGAAACCGACCAGATACGCAGTATTTT
CDR3 protein: CATAQPLAGTGNRPDTQYF

clone size: few
J gene: TRBJ2-2
D gene: .
V gene: TRBV4-1
CDR3 DNA: TGCGCCAGCAGCCAAGTTTCCTCTGCGAGCGGGGAGCTGTTTTTT
CDR3 protein: CASSQVSSASGELFF

clone size: .
J gene: TRBJ1-1
D gene: .
V gene: TRBV19
CDR3 DNA: TGTGCCAGTAGTATGTGGCAGGGCTCTGAAGCTTTCTTT
CDR3 protein: CASSMWQGSEAFF

clone size: .
J gene: TRBJ2-1
D gene: TRBD2
V gene: TRBV7-9
CDR3 DNA: TGTGCCAGCAGCTTGGGGGAGGGATGGAGCTCCTACAATGAGCAGTTCTTC
CDR3 protein: CASSLGEGWSSYNEQFF

clone size: .
J gene: TRBJ1-3
D gene: .
V gene: TRBV27
CDR3 DNA: TGTGCCAGCAGTCCGGGCGGGGGATTGAGAAACACCATATATTTT
CDR3 protein: CASSPGGGLRNTIYF

clone size: .
J gene: TRBJ1-1
D gene: .
V gene: TRBV7-3
CDR3 DNA: TGTGCCAGCAGCTTAGGAGGGGCGGGAGGGACTGAAGCTTTCTTT
CDR3 protein: CASSLGGAGGTEAFF

clone size: .
J gene: TRBJ2-7
D gene: TRBD1
V gene: TRBV27
CDR3 DNA: TGTGCCAGCAGTGCCACGGGACAGTCCTACGAGCAGTACTTC
CDR3 protein: CASSATGQSYEQYF

clone size: .
J gene: TRBJ1-5
D gene: TRBD1
V gene: TRBV4-2
CDR3 DNA: TGTGCCAGCAGCCCTTCGGACAGGGAGGACCAGCCCCAGCATTTT
CDR3 protein: CASSPSDREDQPQHF

clone size: .
J gene: TRBJ2-1
D gene: TRBD2
V gene: TRBV19
CDR3 DNA: TGTGCCAGTAGTATAATGGATAGCGGGAGGGCCCCCAATGAGCAGTTCTTC
CDR3 protein: CASSIMDSGRAPNEQFF

clone size: .
J gene: TRBJ2-1
D gene: TRBD2
V gene: TRBV5-1
CDR3 DNA: TGCGCCAGCAGCTTGATGACGGGAGGGCCACACAATGAGCAGTTCTTC
CDR3 protein: CASSLMTGGPHNEQFF

clone size: .
J gene: TRBJ2-2
D gene: .
V gene: TRBV6-6
CDR3 DNA: TGTGCCAGCAGTTACCTAGGGTCGGGAACCGGGGAGCTGTTTTTT
CDR3 protein: CASSYLGSGTGELFF

clone size: .
J gene: TRBJ1-2
D gene: .
V gene: TRBV6-1
CDR3 DNA: TGTGCCAGCAGAGAACAGGGAATCAGTGGCTACACCTTC
CDR3 protein: CASREQGISGYTF

clone size: .
J gene: TRBJ1-1
D gene: .
V gene: TRBV6-5
CDR3 DNA: TGTGCCAGCAGTCGCGCGTTCCTGAACACTGAAGCTTTCTTT
CDR3 protein: CASSRAFLNTEAFF

clone size: .
J gene: TRBJ1-3
D gene: .
V gene: TRBV7-2
CDR3 DNA: TGTGCCAGCAGCTTAGATCCGAATGTGGTCGGAAACACCATATATTTT
CDR3 protein: CASSLDPNVVGNTIYF

clone size: .
J gene: TRBJ1-1
D gene: .
V gene: TRBV29-1
CDR3 DNA: TGCAGCGTTGAAGATCGAGGGCCGGGGGGTGCTTTCTTT
CDR3 protein: CSVEDRGPGGAFF

clone size: few
J gene: TRBJ1-1
D gene: .
V gene: TRBV7-6
CDR3 DNA: TGTGCCAGCAGCCCGAGGGAGGACACTGAAGCTTTCTTT
CDR3 protein: CASSPREDTEAFF

clone size: .
J gene: TRBJ1-3
D gene: TRBD1
V gene: TRBV29-1
CDR3 DNA: TGCAGCGCGCAGGGGGTGGGTAACACCATATATTTT
CDR3 protein: CSAQGVGNTIYF

clone size: .
J gene: TRBJ1-2
D gene: TRBD1
V gene: TRBV25-1
CDR3 DNA: TGTGCCAGCAGTGCCCAGGACAGGGCTGGCTACACCTTC
CDR3 protein: CASSAQDRAGYTF

clone size: .
J gene: TRBJ1-6
D gene: .
V gene: TRBV5-4
CDR3 DNA: TGTGCCAGCAGCTCTACGGCTAGGGCCGGGAATTCACCCCTCCACTTT
CDR3 protein: CASSSTARAGNSPLHF

clone size: few
J gene: TRBJ2-1
D gene: TRBD1
V gene: TRBV19
CDR3 DNA: TGTGCCAGTAGTTCCCAGGGGGCCAATAGCAGGGTGCAGTTCTTC
CDR3 protein: CASSSQGANSRVQFF

clone size: once
J gene: TRBJ1-5
D gene: .
V gene: TRBV19
CDR3 DNA: TGTGCCAGTAGTATGTCGAGTGGTTCAGGCAGATATCAGCCCCAGCATTTT
CDR3 protein: CASSMSSGSGRYQPQHF

clone size: .
J gene: TRBJ1-6
D gene: .
V gene: TRBV6-5
CDR3 DNA: TGTGCCAGCACTCCGACACTCGGACAAAATTCACCCCTCCACTTT
CDR3 protein: CASTPTLGQNSPLHF

clone size: .
J gene: TRBJ1-1
D gene: TRBD1
V gene: TRBV15
CDR3 DNA: TGTGCCACCAGCAGAGTAAGGGACAGGGGTTTTCAGAACACTGAAGCTTTCTTT
CDR3 protein: CATSRVRDRGFQNTEAFF

clone size: .
J gene: TRBJ2-7
D gene: .
V gene: TRBV29-1
CDR3 DNA: TGCAGCGTGCAAGGAGGGACAGTTTCCTACGAGCAGTACTTC
CDR3 protein: CSVQGGTVSYEQYF

clone size: once
J gene: TRBJ1-3
D gene: .
V gene: TRBV5-1
CDR3 DNA: TGCGCCAGCAGGTGGGACCCAAGCGGAGGAAACACCATATATTTT
CDR3 protein: CASRWDPSGGNTIYF

clone size: .
J gene: TRBJ2-1
D gene: TRBD1
V gene: TRBV5-1
CDR3 DNA: TGCGCCAGCAGCTTGGCGAAGGGGGCCGGGGTCAATGAGCAGTTCTTC
CDR3 protein: CASSLAKGAGVNEQFF

clone size: .
J gene: TRBJ2-7
D gene: .
V gene: TRBV6-6
CDR3 DNA: TGTGCCAGCAGTGACCAACCAACCTACGAGCAGTACTTC
CDR3 protein: CASSDQPTYEQYF

clone size: few
J gene: TRBJ2-2
D gene: .
V gene: TRBV7-2
CDR3 DNA: TGTGCCAGCAGCTCACCCAGTCACGGCGGGGAGCTGTTTTTT
CDR3 protein: CASSSPSHGGELFF

clone size: .
J gene: TRBJ2-1
D gene: .
V gene: TRBV11-2
CDR3 DNA: TGTGCCAGCAGCTCCTGGGGGAGCTCCTACAATGAGCAGTTCTTC
CDR3 protein: CASSSWGSSYNEQFF

clone size: .
J gene: TRBJ1-3
D gene: .
V gene: TRBV5-1
CDR3 DNA: TGCGCCAGCAGCAATATGGGGGCTGGGGGAAACACCATATATTTT
CDR3 protein: CASSNMGAGGNTIYF

clone size: once
J gene: TRBJ2-5
D gene: .
V gene: TRBV30
CDR3 DNA: TGTGCCTGGAGTGTACTTTTAGAGACCCAGTACTTC
CDR3 protein: CAWSVLLETQYF

clone size: .
J gene: TRBJ2-1
D gene: .
V gene: TRBV2
CDR3 DNA: TGTGCCAGCAGTGAAGCGGTGGCTAGCGATTCTGAGCAGTTCTTC
CDR3 protein: CASSEAVASDSEQFF